This is a list of T cell receptor beta chains from one sample in a study of T cells after somatic rescue of genetic block. Only in-frame clones appear in the TCRdb table, and some are missing; sequencing was by immunoSEQ multiplex PCR. The sample holds 50,000 to 60,000 clones, 90% to 96% seen once. Input material: peripheral blood mononuclear cells (PBMCs). These receptor sequences come from a child under two years old. CDR3s include the opening cysteine and the closing phenylalanine or tryptophan. The D gene is left open where the match is weak. The size of a clone is reported for some rows only, either as once, few or many, or as a class for expanded clones.

NA	TRBV6-5	15	NA	TRBJ2-5	TGTGCCAGCAGTTACGACCCGGGCCCACAAGAGACCCAGTACTTC	CASSYDPGPQETQYF
TRBD1	TRBV27	14	NA	TRBJ1-5	TGTGCCAGCAGTTCCGGGACAGGGGTTCAGCCCCAGCATTTT	CASSSGTGVQPQHF
NA	TRBV28	15	NA	TRBJ1-1	TGTGCCAGCAGTTCCCGACAGGCCATGAACACTGAAGCTTTCTTT	CASSSRQAMNTEAFF
NA	TRBV5-6	14	NA	TRBJ2-1	TGTGCCAGCACCATTAGAGGGAGGAGAAGAGAGCAGTTCTTC	CASTIRGRRREQFF
NA	TRBV4-1	14	NA	TRBJ1-1	TGCGCCAGCAGCCAAGATTCCAGGGGCACTGAAGCTTTCTTT	CASSQDSRGTEAFF
TRBD1	TRBV6-5	15	NA	TRBJ1-5	TGTGCCAGCAGTCCCGGACAGGGGAACAATCAGCCCCAGCATTTT	CASSPGQGNNQPQHF
NA	TRBV7-3	13	NA	TRBJ1-1	TGTGCCAGCAGCCCTACCTGGAGGACTGAAGCTTTCTTT	CASSPTWRTEAFF
NA	TRBV5-1	12	once	TRBJ2-1	TGCGCCAGCAGCTTCAGGGGCAATGAGCAGTTCTTC	CASSFRGNEQFF
NA	TRBV7-9	15	NA	TRBJ2-1	TGTGCCAGCAGCTTAGTGAGGGGGGAGTTCAATGAGCAGTTCTTC	CASSLVRGEFNEQFF
NA	TRBV5-5	15	NA	TRBJ2-1	TGTGCCAGCAGCTTGCTTCCCGTGGTTTCAAATGAGCAGTTCTTC	CASSLLPVVSNEQFF
TRBD2	TRBV11-2	13	NA	TRBJ2-1	TGTGCCAGCAGCCAAGCGGGAGGATATGAGCAGTTCTTC	CASSQAGGYEQFF
TRBD1	TRBV9	14	NA	TRBJ2-5	TGTGCCAGCAGCGTAGCAGGGGGCGAAGAGACCCAGTACTTC	CASSVAGGEETQYF
NA	TRBV30	13	NA	TRBJ2-2	TGTGCCTACCCGGACAGGAACACCGGGGAGCTGTTTTTT	CAYPDRNTGELFF
NA	TRBV4-1	14	NA	TRBJ2-4	TGCGCCAGCAGCCAAGATCAAGGCAAAAACATTCAGTACTTC	CASSQDQGKNIQYF
TRBD1	TRBV5-6	15	NA	TRBJ2-5	TGTGCCAGCAGCCGAGGGGGCGAGGGGGAAGAGACCCAGTACTTC	CASSRGGEGEETQYF
NA	TRBV5-4	15	NA	TRBJ1-2	TGTGCCAGCAGCTTCCAACAGGGACGGAACTATGGCTACACCTTC	CASSFQQGRNYGYTF
NA	TRBV4-2	14	NA	TRBJ1-1	TGTGCCAGCAGCCGCCCGGACAGGAACACTGAAGCTTTCTTT	CASSRPDRNTEAFF
TRBD1	TRBV30	13	NA	TRBJ1-5	TGTGCCTGGAGTGGGACAGGGGGTCAGCCCCAGCATTTT	CAWSGTGGQPQHF
NA	TRBV11-1	13	NA	TRBJ2-6	TGTGCCAGCAGTGCCTCCGGGGCCAACGTCCTGACTTTC	CASSASGANVLTF
NA	TRBV18	13	NA	TRBJ1-5	TGTGCCAGCTCACGACAGGGCAATCAGCCCCAGCATTTT	CASSRQGNQPQHF
TRBD2	TRBV11-2	14	NA	TRBJ2-7	TGTGCCAGCAGCTGGACTAGCGGGAGCCACGAGCAGTACTTC	CASSWTSGSHEQYF
TRBD2	TRBV27	18	NA	TRBJ2-2	TGTGCCAGCAGTCCGAACCTCGGGACTAGCGGGAGGGCCGGGGAGCTGTTTTTT	CASSPNLGTSGRAGELFF
NA	TRBV4-3	13	NA	TRBJ2-7	TGCGCCAGCAGCCAAGTCGGGACCTACGAGCAGTACTTC	CASSQVGTYEQYF
TRBD2	TRBV5-5	17	NA	TRBJ2-3	TGTGCCAGCAGCTTTCGCCTTAGCGGGAGCGGCACAGATACGCAGTATTTT	CASSFRLSGSGTDTQYF
NA	TRBV15	14	NA	TRBJ2-1	TGTGCCACGGAAACCGGACTGCTTTACAATGAGCAGTTCTTC	CATETGLLYNEQFF
TRBD2	TRBV7-2	16	NA	TRBJ2-4	TGTGCCAGCAGCCGCCCTGGCGGGAGGGCCAAAAACATTCAGTACTTC	CASSRPGGRAKNIQYF
NA	TRBV6-6	16	NA	TRBJ2-2	TGTGCCAGCAGTTACTCGATGGTTTCTAACACCGGGGAGCTGTTTTTT	CASSYSMVSNTGELFF
TRBD2	TRBV5-4	16	NA	TRBJ2-2	TGTGCCAGCAGACTAGCGGGAGGTTCGAACACCGGGGAGCTGTTTTTT	CASRLAGGSNTGELFF
NA	TRBV28	11	NA	TRBJ2-7	TGTGCCAGCCATGGGACGGTTGAGCAGTACTTC	CASHGTVEQYF
NA	TRBV5-1	16	NA	TRBJ1-3	TGCGCCAGCAGCTTGGTGGGGGGGAGCTCTGGAAACACCATATATTTT	CASSLVGGSSGNTIYF
NA	TRBV5-1	14	NA	TRBJ1-2	TGCGCCAGCAGCTTGGCAGGGACCATCTATGGCTACACCTTC	CASSLAGTIYGYTF
NA	TRBV27	13	NA	TRBJ1-1	TGTGCCAGCAGTTCGCCGGGGAAGGCTGAAGCTTTCTTT	CASSSPGKAEAFF
NA	TRBV5-1	13	NA	TRBJ2-5	TGCGCCAGCAGCTTGGGCAGGCGAGAGACCCAGTACTTC	CASSLGRRETQYF
TRBD1	TRBV7-9	14	NA	TRBJ1-3	TGTGCCAGCATCCCTGACAGGGGAGGAAACACCATATATTTT	CASIPDRGGNTIYF
TRBD1	TRBV28	16	NA	TRBJ1-2	TGTGCCAGCAGTTTGGGCGCGACAGGGAGCCTGGATGGCTACACCTTC	CASSLGATGSLDGYTF
TRBD2	TRBV5-5	17	NA	TRBJ2-2	TGTGCCAGCAGCTTGGGACTAGCGGGAGGGAACACCGGGGAGCTGTTTTTT	CASSLGLAGGNTGELFF
NA	TRBV10-3	15	NA	TRBJ2-1	TGTGCCATCAGTGACACAGGAAGCTCCTACAATGAGCAGTTCTTC	CAISDTGSSYNEQFF
TRBD1	TRBV30	15	NA	TRBJ1-2	TGTGCCTGGAGTATGGGACAGGACCATAACTATGGCTACACCTTC	CAWSMGQDHNYGYTF
NA	TRBV2	10	NA	TRBJ1-2	TGTGCCAGCAGGTCCTATGGCTACACCTTC	CASRSYGYTF
NA	TRBV6-1	13	NA	TRBJ2-3	TGTGCCAGCAGTGAACGGTTCACAGATACGCAGTATTTT	CASSERFTDTQYF
TRBD1	TRBV5-1	14	NA	TRBJ2-3	TGCGCCAGCAGCCCCGGACAGGGCACAGATACGCAGTATTTT	CASSPGQGTDTQYF
NA	TRBV10-1	12	NA	TRBJ2-3	TGCGCCACCTCCGAGGGCCCAGATACGCAGTATTTT	CATSEGPDTQYF
TRBD2	TRBV5-4	17	NA	TRBJ2-2	TGTGCCAGCAGCTTGGTCAGACTAGCCTCAGCCACCGGGGAGCTGTTTTTT	CASSLVRLASATGELFF
TRBD2	TRBV6-5	15	few	TRBJ2-7	TGTGCCAGCAGTCGTGGACTAGTCCATCCCTACGAGCAGTACTTC	CASSRGLVHPYEQYF
NA	TRBV19	13	NA	TRBJ2-1	TGTGCCAGTAATGGGGGGAACTACAATGAGCAGTTCTTC	CASNGGNYNEQFF
NA	TRBV5-1	13	NA	TRBJ1-2	TGCGCCAGCAGCTTGGGGAGGAGGTATGGCTACACCTTC	CASSLGRRYGYTF
NA	TRBV20-1	10	NA	TRBJ1-4	TGCAGTGCTAGAGATGAAAAACTGTTTTTT	CSARDEKLFF
NA	TRBV9	14	once	TRBJ2-7	TGTGCCAGCAGCCGGGGCCCAAAGGGCATCGAGCAGTACTTC	CASSRGPKGIEQYF
TRBD2	TRBV10-2	15	once	TRBJ2-1	TGCGCCAGCACCGAAACCTTGGGGGGGAACAATGAGCAGTTCTTC	CASTETLGGNNEQFF
NA	TRBV7-2	13	NA	TRBJ2-2	TGTGCCAGCAGCTTAGGGAGCACCGGGGAGCTGTTTTTT	CASSLGSTGELFF
TRBD1	TRBV2	15	NA	TRBJ1-5	TGTGCCAGCAGTGAAGGGACAGGGGGCAATCAGCCCCAGCATTTT	CASSEGTGGNQPQHF
TRBD2	TRBV5-4	18	NA	TRBJ2-1	TGTGCCAGCAGCCCTTTGACTAGCGGGGTCCCCTTCTACAATGAGCAGTTCTTC	CASSPLTSGVPFYNEQFF
NA	TRBV4-2	17	NA	TRBJ2-1	TGTGCCAGCAGCCAAACTTTTTTAGCGGACTCCTACAATGAGCAGTTCTTC	CASSQTFLADSYNEQFF
TRBD2	TRBV7-2	19	NA	TRBJ2-7	TGTGCCAGCAGCTTAGGCATCCCCCGACTAGCGGGAGCCTCCTACGAGCAGTACTTC	CASSLGIPRLAGASYEQYF
NA	TRBV7-3	12	NA	TRBJ2-1	TGTGCCAGCAGCTCGGGACTCAATGAGCAGTTCTTC	CASSSGLNEQFF
NA	TRBV9	15	NA	TRBJ1-3	TGTGCCAGCAGCGTAGGGACAAACTCTGGAAACACCATATATTTT	CASSVGTNSGNTIYF